This T cell receptor beta chain was captured by sequencing in a study of cytomegalovirus exposure and HLA in healthy donors. As for this clone: The antigen is undetermined.

At sampling all donors were nominally healthy, likely with unrecorded immune exposures. Study-level results: Using a false discovery rate of 0.05, a later analysis showed that 16,951 TCR beta sequences were associated with HLA alleles. Previously analyzed data showed that most TCR beta V segments were productive at a frequency of about 90% or about 30%.

This PCR relied on a set of 60 Vbeta primers and 13 Jbeta primers. In the original workflow: In a later analysis, around 11 million of around 75 million unique beta chains occurred in at least two donors. Method: immunoSEQ multiplex PCR; TCRdb's copy keeps in-frame clones and lacks some. V and J calls and clone size come straight from that table; D and trimming were deduced from the DNA. This sample has around 150,000 clones, with approximately 78% found just once. The ends were cut back, 4 bases at V and 2 bases at J, with 13 bases in the middle. Germline values: CDR1 SGHRS, CDR2 YFSETQ. The CDR3 has 14 residues.

This TCR was recovered from a male donor in good health and CMV-seropositive. The sample comprised PBMCs. V usage is TRBV5-1 and J usage is TRBJ2-7; D is perhaps TRBD2 (5 bases). The CDR3 DNA follows: TGCGCCAGCAGCGTGACGGACTGGACCTACGAGCAGTACTTC. Protein product: CASSVTDWTYEQYF.